This TCR beta chain came from a study of OX40 agonist ivuxolimab in advanced cancers. Some background on the complete study: Ivuxolimab, which targeted the costimulatory receptor OX40 (CD134), was an agonistic, fully human IgG2 monoclonal antibody. Intravenous ivuxolimab was administered to patients every 2 weeks at six dose levels: 0.01, 0.1, 0.3, 1.5, 3 and 10 mg/kg. Among the 52 dose-escalation patients, around 20 had hepatocellular carcinoma, around 15 melanoma, 9 renal cell carcinoma and 9 head and neck cancer. A male proportion of roughly 80% and a mean age of approximately 55 years, ranging from about 23 to 79, were recorded for the dose-escalation cohort. Prior anti-PD-1, anti-PD-L1 or anti-CTLA-4 therapy was permitted, and checkpoint inhibitors had been received by about 37% of dose-escalation patients. Three dose-escalation patients achieved partial responses, one with hepatocellular carcinoma and two with cutaneous melanoma. Peripheral TCRbeta sequencing aimed to test whether ivuxolimab altered TCR sequence diversity and caused clonal T-cell expansion. The paper describes the monotherapy dose-escalation part (N of about 47 patients) of the phase I trial of ivuxolimab. The study at large found these results: In partial responders in the 0.1-3.0 mg/kg groups, normalized peripheral clonal expansion was found to be among the lowest, especially among CD8+ T cells. Low levels of normalized T-cell clonal expansion were also seen in some nonresponding patients. The antigen specificity of the peripheral T cells that underwent clonal expansion was not determined. After ivuxolimab, CD8+ T cells had more expanded clones than CD4+ T cells on average. At doses from 0.1 to 3.0 mg/kg, clonal expansion was seen in both CD4+ and CD8+ blood T cells between baseline and week 6.

V is trimmed back by 1 base and J by 4 bases, and the junction contains 7 bases that no gene match accounts for. The germline V gene specifies SGHRS as CDR1 and YFSETQ as CDR2. CDR3 length: 15 amino acids, cysteine to phenylalanine. Of all the DNA, just the CDR3 is kept, 45 bases in frame from base 1. To sequence the TCRbeta CDR3 region, genomic DNA was isolated from the sorted cells. The immunoSEQ Assay was used to sequence the TCRbeta CDR3 regions. Sourced from immuneACCESS, this table was stored by TCRdb with only in-frame sequences that have V and J called. A share of the clones is absent; for the studies checked, an unresolved V gene accounts for under half, and the remainder has no known explanation. For this sample the table gives tens of thousands of clones, of which roughly nine tenths were detected only once. Of the sample, approximately 0.36% falls within the top ten clones. On this clone itself: Its antigen is not yet known. No base qualities exist here, and no much larger clone lies one base off it.

The trial excluded patients who had a history of autoimmune disease or were on systemic immunosuppression. In every dose cohort, peripheral blood was drawn for TCR sequencing at baseline, cycle 4 day 1, and cycle 7 day 1. Samples came from an open-label, multicenter, first-in-human phase I dose-escalation trial of ivuxolimab. The trial enrolled adults with locally advanced or metastatic head and neck squamous cell, hepatocellular, melanoma or renal cell carcinoma. Before TCR sequencing, CD4+ T cells and CD8+ T cells were sorted from peripheral blood as separate populations. The receptor chain draws on TRBV5-1 and TRBJ2-7; a stretch of 8 junction bases matches TRBD2. The sequenced sample was CD4+ or CD8+ T cells sorted from blood, obtained in a trial of the OX40 agonist ivuxolimab. The clonotype comes from an adult with an advanced solid tumor such as melanoma, head and neck, liver or kidney cancer. In nucleotide form, the sequence is TGCGCCAGCAGCTTGAATACGGGAGGGGGGTACGAGCAGTACTTC. This yields the protein CASSLNTGGGYEQYF.